This TCR beta chain was profiled in a study of T cells in Graves' hyperthyroidism and ophthalmopathy. Regions amplified from RNA transcripts were the TCR beta CDR3 regions. An initial round of RT-PCR targeting the TCR CDR3 relied on the HTBI primer set. Via MiXCR, TCRdb re-called the multiplex PCR reads, giving one row per CDR3 protein. The sample has just under 750,000 distinct CDR3 sequences; roughly a third are singletons. Germline lookup yields CDR1 SGHNT and CDR2 YENEEA. Trimming took 5 bases from V and 4 from J, leaving 7 bases between them. The CDR3 length is 12 residues. This clonotype was obtained from a woman in her thirties or forties with Graves' hyperthyroidism. Material: blood. The V gene is TRBV11-3, the J gene TRBJ2-3, with D perhaps being TRBD1 or TRBD2 (5 bases each). The CDR3 DNA reads TGTGCCAGCAGCCGGGACGCAGATACGCAGTATTTT. This codes for CASSRDADTQYF.